The clone carrying this TCR beta chain was seen repeatedly, ten times or more. A second PCR of about 7 to 11 cycles used a sample-barcoded 5' primer and a J-beta primer mix. Each CDR3 protein is one row after TCRdb ran MiXCR on the 5' RACE reads. The table includes about 670,000 distinct CDR3 sequences, around two fifths detected once. This sample is drawn from a study of blood T cells in healthy people across ages. The CDR3 has 14 residues. J lost 2 bases, V lost 1 base, and 2 bases had no gene match. CDR1 is SGHTA and CDR2 is FQGNSA in the germline V gene. The sample providers were healthy Caucasian people from Russia, aged about 6 to 90.

The TCR was taken from a man at least 80 years old in good health. The chain is built from TRBV7-2 and TRBJ2-7, with 7 positions matching TRBD1. The specimen was blood. Here the CDR3 reads CASSLGGQTYEQYF. The CDR3 DNA reads TGTGCCAGCAGCTTAGGGGGACAGACCTACGAGCAGTACTTC.